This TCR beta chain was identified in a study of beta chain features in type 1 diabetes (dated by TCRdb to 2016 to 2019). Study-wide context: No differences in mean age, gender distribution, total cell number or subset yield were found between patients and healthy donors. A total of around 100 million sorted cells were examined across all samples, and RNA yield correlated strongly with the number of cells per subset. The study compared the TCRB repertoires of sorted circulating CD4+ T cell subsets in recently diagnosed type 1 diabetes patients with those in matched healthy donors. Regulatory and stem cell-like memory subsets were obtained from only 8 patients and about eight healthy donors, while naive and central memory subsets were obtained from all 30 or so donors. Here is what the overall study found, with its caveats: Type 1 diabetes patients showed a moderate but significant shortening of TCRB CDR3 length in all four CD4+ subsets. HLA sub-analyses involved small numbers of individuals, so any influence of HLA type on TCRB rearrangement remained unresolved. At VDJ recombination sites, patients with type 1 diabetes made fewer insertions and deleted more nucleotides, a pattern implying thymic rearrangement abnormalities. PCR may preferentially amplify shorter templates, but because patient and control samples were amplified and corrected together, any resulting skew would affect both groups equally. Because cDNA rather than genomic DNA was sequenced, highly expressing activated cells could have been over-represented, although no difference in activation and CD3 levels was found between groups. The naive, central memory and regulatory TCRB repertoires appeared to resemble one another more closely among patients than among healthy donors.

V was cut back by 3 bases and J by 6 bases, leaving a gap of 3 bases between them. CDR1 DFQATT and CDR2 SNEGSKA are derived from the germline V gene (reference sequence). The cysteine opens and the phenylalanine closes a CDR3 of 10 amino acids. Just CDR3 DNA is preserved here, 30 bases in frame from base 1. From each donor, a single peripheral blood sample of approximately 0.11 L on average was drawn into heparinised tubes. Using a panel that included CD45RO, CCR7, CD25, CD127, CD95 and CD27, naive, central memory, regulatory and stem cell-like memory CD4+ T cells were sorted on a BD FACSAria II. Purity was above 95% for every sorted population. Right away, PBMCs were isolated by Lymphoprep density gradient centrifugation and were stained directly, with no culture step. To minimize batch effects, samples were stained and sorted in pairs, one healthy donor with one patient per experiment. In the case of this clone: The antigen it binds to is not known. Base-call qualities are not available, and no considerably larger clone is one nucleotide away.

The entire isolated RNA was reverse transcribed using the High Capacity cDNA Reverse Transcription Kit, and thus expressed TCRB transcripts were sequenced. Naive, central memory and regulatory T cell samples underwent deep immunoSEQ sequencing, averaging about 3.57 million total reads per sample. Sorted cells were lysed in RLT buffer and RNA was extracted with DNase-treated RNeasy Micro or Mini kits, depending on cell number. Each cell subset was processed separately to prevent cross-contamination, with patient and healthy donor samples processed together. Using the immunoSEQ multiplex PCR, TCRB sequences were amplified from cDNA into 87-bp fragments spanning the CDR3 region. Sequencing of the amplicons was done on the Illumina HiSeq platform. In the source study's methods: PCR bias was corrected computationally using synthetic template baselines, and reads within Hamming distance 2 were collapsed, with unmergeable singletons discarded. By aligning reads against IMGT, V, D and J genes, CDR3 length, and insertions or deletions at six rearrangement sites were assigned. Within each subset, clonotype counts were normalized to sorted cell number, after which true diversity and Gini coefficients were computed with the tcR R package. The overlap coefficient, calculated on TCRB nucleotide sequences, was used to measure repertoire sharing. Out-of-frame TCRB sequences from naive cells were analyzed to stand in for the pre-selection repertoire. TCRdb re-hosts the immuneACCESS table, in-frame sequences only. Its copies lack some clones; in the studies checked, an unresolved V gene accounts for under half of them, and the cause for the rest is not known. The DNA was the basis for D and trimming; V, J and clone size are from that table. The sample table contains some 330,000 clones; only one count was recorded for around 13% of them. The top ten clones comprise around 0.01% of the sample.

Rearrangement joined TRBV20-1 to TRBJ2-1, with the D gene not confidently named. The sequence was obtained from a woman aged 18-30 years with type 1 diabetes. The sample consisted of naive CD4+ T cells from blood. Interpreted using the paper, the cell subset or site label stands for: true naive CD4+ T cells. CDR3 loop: CSASLNEQFF. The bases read TGCAGTGCTAGTCTCAATGAGCAGTTCTTC.